The 8 T cell receptor beta chains below come from one sample, sequenced in a study of cytomegalovirus exposure and HLA in healthy donors. A multiplex PCR was run with 60 Vbeta primers and 13 Jbeta primers. Here immunoSEQ multiplex PCR was the method, and the copy in TCRdb shows in-frame clones only, minus some. In the table there are some 40,000 clones, about 64% of which are singletons. The sample taken for sequencing was PBMCs. These receptor sequences come from a man aged 55 to 70 in good health and CMV-seropositive.

The chain employs TRBV28 and TRBJ1-5, with 10 nucleotides matching TRBD1. V lost 3 bases, J lost 5 bases, and 1 base stayed unmatched. In germline, CDR1 is MDHEN, CDR2 SYDVKM. There are 14 residues in the CDR3. CDR3 loop: CASSLTGGHQPQHF. The CDR3 DNA follows: TGTGCCAGCAGTTTGACAGGGGGCCATCAGCCCCAGCATTTT.

The chain uses TRBV2 and TRBJ2-1, with 12 bases identical to TRBD2. This CDR3 has 15 residues. With 5 bases clipped from V and 7 bases from J, the junction kept 6 bases outside the gene matches. Per germline, CDR1 SNHLY and CDR2 FYNNEI. Written as DNA, the CDR3 is TGTGCCAGCAGTCCACTAGCGGGAGGAAGAAATGAGCAGTTCTTC. Translation gives CASSPLAGGRNEQFF.

J is TRBJ2-1 and V is TRBV19; D is uncertain. Trimming shortened V by 6 bases and J by 9 bases, and 18 bases separated the two germline ends. CDR3 length: 14 residues. CDR1 is LNHDA, CDR2 SQIVND, per germline (reference sequence). CDR3 sequence (DNA): TGTGCCAGTAGGTCCAGCGCCCCGTCGGGTGAGCAGTTCTTC. Translated, it gives CASRSSAPSGEQFF.

V is TRBV7-2 and J is TRBJ1-1, with TRBD1 as a possible D gene (5 bases). Trimming shortened V by 3 bases and J by 9 bases, and 8 bases separated the two germline ends. The V gene's germline CDR1 is SGHTA and CDR2 FQGNSA. This CDR3 has 11 residues. DNA of the CDR3: TGTGCCAGCAGCTTGACAGACAAAGCTTTCTTT. Translating it yields CASSLTDKAFF. The full variable domain, completed using reference TRBV7-2 and TRBJ1-1, is GAGVSQSPSNKVTEKGKDVELRCDPISGHTALYWYRQSLGQGLEFLIYFQGNSAPDKSGLPSDRFSAERTGGSVSTLTIQRTQQEDSAVYLCASSLTDKAFFGQGTRLTVV.

The V call is TRBV9, the J call TRBJ2-7; 9 positions match TRBD1. Germline trimming cut 5 bases from V and 5 bases from J; bases unmatched to any gene: 5. In germline, CDR1 is SGDLS, CDR2 YYNGEE. The CDR3 extends over 13 amino acids. Written as DNA, the CDR3 is TGTGCCAGCAGGGAACAGGGGGCCAACGAGCAGTACTTC. This sequence encodes CASREQGANEQYF.

The chain recombines TRBV28 with TRBJ2-1; weak D call: TRBD2 (6 bases). Trimming stripped 4 bases from V and 10 bases from J, with 17 bases between. Germline V gene data show CDR1 as MDHEN and CDR2 as SYDVKM. CDR3 length equals 14 residues. The DNA for the CDR3 is TGTGCCAGCAGTTCCGGGGGTCTTGGCCGGGAGCAGTTCTTC. This encodes CASSSGGLGREQFF.

The V call is TRBV19, the J call TRBJ1-4, with TRBD1 identical over 9 bases. The V gene end was trimmed by 6 bases and the J gene end by 2 bases; junction bases not matched to a gene: 4. Germline lookup yields CDR1 LNHDA and CDR2 SQIVND (reference sequence). CDR3 length: 15 residues. This chain's CDR3 is CASSQGQGTNEKLFF. Here the CDR3 DNA reads TGTGCCAGTAGCCAAGGACAGGGGACTAATGAAAAACTGTTTTTT. The full variable domain, its missing parts supplied by reference TRBV19 and TRBJ1-4, is DGGITQSPKYLFRKEGQNVTLSCEQNLNHDAMYWYRQDPGQGLRLIYYSQIVNDFQKGDIAEGYSVSREKKESFPLTVTSAQKNPTAFYLCASSQGQGTNEKLFFGSGTQLSVL.

This clone occurred a few times. This chain links TRBV9 with TRBJ2-1; 7 bases agree with TRBD2. Germline CDR1 and CDR2: SGDLS and YYNGEE. The CDR3 is made up of 15 amino acids. Trimming removed 0 bases from V and 5 bases from J; junction bases left unmatched: 5. The DNA of the CDR3 is TGTGCCAGCAGCGTAGCCGCGGGAGCAGACAATGAGCAGTTCTTC. Translated: CASSVAAGADNEQFF.